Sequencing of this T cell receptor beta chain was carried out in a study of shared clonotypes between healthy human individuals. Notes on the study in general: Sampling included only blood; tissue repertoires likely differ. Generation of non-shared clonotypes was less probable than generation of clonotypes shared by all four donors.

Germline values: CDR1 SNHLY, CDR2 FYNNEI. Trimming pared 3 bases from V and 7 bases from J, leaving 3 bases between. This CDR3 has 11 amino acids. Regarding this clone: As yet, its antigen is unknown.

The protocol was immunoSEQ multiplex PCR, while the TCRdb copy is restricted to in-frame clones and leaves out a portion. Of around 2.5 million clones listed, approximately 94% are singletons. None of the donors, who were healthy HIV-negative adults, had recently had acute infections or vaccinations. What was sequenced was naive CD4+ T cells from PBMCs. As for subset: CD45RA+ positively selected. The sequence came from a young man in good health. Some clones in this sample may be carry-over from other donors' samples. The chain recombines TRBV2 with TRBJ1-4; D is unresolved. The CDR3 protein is CASSEVEKLFF. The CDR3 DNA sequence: TGTGCCAGCAGTGAGGTTGAAAAACTGTTTTTT.